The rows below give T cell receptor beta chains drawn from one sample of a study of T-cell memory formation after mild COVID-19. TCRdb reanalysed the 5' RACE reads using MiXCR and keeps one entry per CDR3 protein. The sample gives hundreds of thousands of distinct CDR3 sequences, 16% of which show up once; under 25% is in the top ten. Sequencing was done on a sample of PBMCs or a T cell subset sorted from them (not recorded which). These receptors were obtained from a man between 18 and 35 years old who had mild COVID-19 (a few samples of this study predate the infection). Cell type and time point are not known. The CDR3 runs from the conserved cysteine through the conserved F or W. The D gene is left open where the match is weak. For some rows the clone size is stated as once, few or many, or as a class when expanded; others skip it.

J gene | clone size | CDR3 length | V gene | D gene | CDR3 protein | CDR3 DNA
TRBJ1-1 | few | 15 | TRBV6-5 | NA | CASSYVPGVNTEAFF | TGTGCCAGCAGTTACGTGCCGGGGGTGAACACTGAAGCTTTCTTT
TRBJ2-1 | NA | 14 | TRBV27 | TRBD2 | CASSPRGSGGKQFF | TGTGCCAGCAGTCCCCGAGGTAGCGGGGGTAAGCAGTTCTTC
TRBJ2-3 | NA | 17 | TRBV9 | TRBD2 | CASSVAGGTSSTDTQYF | TGTGCCAGCAGCGTTGCGGGGGGCACATCTAGCACAGATACGCAGTATTTT
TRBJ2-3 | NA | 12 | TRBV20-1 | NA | CSGDKSTDTQYF | TGCAGTGGGGACAAAAGCACAGATACGCAGTATTTT
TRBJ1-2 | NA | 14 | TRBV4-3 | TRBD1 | CASSQGGGGYGYTF | TGCGCCAGCAGCCAAGGAGGGGGCGGCTATGGCTACACCTTC
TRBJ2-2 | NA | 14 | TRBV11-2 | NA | CASSLYVGAGELFF | TGTGCCAGCAGCTTATATGTGGGGGCCGGGGAGCTGTTTTTT
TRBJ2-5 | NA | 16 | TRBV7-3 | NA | CASSLTGFTPEETQYF | TGTGCCAGCAGCTTAACGGGCTTCACCCCGGAAGAGACCCAGTACTTC
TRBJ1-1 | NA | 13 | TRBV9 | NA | CASSVTLATEAFF | TGTGCCAGCAGCGTAACGCTGGCGACTGAAGCTTTCTTT
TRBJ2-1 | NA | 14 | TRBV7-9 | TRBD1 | CASSLAQGKGEQFF | TGTGCCAGCAGCTTAGCACAGGGGAAGGGGGAGCAGTTCTTC
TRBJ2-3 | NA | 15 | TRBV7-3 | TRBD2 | CASSLTGGDTDTQYF | TGTGCCAGCAGCTTAACCGGGGGGGACACAGATACGCAGTATTTT
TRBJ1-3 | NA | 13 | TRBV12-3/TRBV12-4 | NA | CASSFLHRNTIYF | TGTGCCAGCAGTTTCCTCCACAGGAACACCATATATTTT
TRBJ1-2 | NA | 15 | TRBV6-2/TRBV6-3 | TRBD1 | CASKHGQGSLYGYTF | TGTGCCAGCAAGCACGGACAGGGGAGCCTCTATGGCTACACCTTC
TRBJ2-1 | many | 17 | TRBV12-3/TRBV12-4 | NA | CASSSLLADDSYNEQFF | TGTGCCAGCAGTTCACTCTTAGCGGATGACTCCTACAATGAGCAGTTCTTC
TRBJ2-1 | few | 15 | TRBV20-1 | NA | CSARDGGGSYNEQFF | TGCAGTGCTAGAGATGGCGGCGGTTCCTACAATGAGCAGTTCTTC
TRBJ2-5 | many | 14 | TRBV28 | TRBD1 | CASIRDRDRETQYF | TGTGCCAGCATCCGGGACAGGGATCGAGAGACCCAGTACTTC
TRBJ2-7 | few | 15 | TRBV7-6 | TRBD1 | CASSSPKTGGYEQYF | TGTGCCAGCAGCTCTCCGAAGACAGGGGGCTACGAGCAGTACTTC
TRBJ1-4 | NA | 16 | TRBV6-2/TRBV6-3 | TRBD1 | CASTTPRDRLNEKLFF | TGTGCCAGCACGACCCCCCGGGACAGGCTTAATGAAAAACTGTTTTTT
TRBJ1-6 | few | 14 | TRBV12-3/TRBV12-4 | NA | CASSLWDGYSPLHF | TGTGCCAGCAGTTTATGGGACGGTTATTCACCCCTCCACTTT
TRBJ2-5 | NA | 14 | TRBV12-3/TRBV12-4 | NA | CASSPWTTQETQYF | TGTGCCAGCAGTCCCTGGACTACCCAAGAGACCCAGTACTTC
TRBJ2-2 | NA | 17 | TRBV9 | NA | CASSPPGRHDIHGELFF | TGTGCCAGCAGCCCACCGGGACGCCACGATATTCACGGGGAGCTGTTTTTT
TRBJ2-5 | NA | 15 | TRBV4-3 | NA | CASSQGFASQETQYF | TGCGCCAGCAGCCAAGGTTTTGCTAGCCAAGAGACCCAGTACTTC
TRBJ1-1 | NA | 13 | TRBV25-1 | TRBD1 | CASSATGDTEAFF | TGTGCCAGCAGTGCGACAGGGGACACTGAAGCTTTCTTT
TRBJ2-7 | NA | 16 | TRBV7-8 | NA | CASSLSNLQGWYEQYF | TGTGCCAGCAGCTTAAGTAATCTCCAGGGTTGGTACGAGCAGTACTTC